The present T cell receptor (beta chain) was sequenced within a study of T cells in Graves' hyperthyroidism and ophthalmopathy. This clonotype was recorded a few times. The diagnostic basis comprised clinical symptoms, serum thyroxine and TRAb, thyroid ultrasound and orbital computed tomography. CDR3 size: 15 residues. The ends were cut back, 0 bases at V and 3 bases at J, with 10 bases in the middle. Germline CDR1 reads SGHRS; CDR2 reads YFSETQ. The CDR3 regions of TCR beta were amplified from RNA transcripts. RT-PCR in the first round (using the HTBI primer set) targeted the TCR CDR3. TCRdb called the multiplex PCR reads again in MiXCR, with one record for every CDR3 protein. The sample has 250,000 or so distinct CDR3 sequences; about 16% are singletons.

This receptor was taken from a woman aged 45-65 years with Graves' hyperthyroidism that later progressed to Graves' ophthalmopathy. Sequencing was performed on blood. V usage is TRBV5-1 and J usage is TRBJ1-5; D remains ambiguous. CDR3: CASSLGQVPNQPQHF. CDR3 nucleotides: TGCGCCAGCAGCTTGGGGCAGGTTCCCAATCAGCCCCAGCATTTT.